This T cell receptor beta chain was identified in a study of T cell changes during pregnancy in multiple sclerosis. Assay: immunoSEQ multiplex PCR; the TCRdb copy retains only in-frame clones and omits some. The sample contains around 69,000 clones, roughly 90% of which appear only once. Germline assignment: CDR1 MGHDK and CDR2 SYGVNS. The CDR3 covers 14 residues. V lost 6 bases and J 7 bases, leaving 13 bases between the germline ends. V and J are TRBV25-1 and TRBJ1-6; the D gene is possibly TRBD1 (6 bases). This specimen was peripheral blood, taken in the third trimester of pregnancy. The TCR sequence derives from a female donor with multiple sclerosis, enrolled in a pregnancy study. CDR3 in DNA: TGTGCCAGCAGGACACAGGGTAGCAATTCACCCCTCCACTTT. Translating gives CASRTQGSNSPLHF.